These T cell receptor beta chains were read from a single sample in a study of neurological immune-mediated disorders. TCRdb processed the 5' RACE reads anew with MiXCR; each CDR3 protein has one entry. The sample carries more than 25,000 distinct CDR3 sequences, roughly a sixth recorded once. Sequencing was done on a sample of CD4+ T cells from blood. All receptors derive from a female donor with HTLV-1-associated myelopathy (HAM/TSP). Each CDR3 is given with its conserved first and last residue. D genes are given only for firm matches. Clone sizes are given selectively: once, few, many, or a class where the clone is expanded.

size: many; V: TRBV6-6; J: TRBJ2-2; D: TRBD2; DNA: TGTGCCAGCAGTTACTCGATACTAGCGAACGAGCTGTTTTTT; CDR3: CASSYSILANELFF
size: many; V: TRBV4-3; J: TRBJ1-3; D: NA; DNA: TGCGCCAGCAGCCAAGCTACGGCTCAGTCGGGAAACACCATATATTTT; CDR3: CASSQATAQSGNTIYF
size: many; V: TRBV5-4; J: TRBJ1-1; D: TRBD1; DNA: TGTGCCAGCAGCCCCCAGACAGGGTCGAACACTGAAGCTTTCTTT; CDR3: CASSPQTGSNTEAFF
size: NA; V: TRBV29-1; J: TRBJ2-2; D: NA; DNA: TGCGTTTCAAGTCGTCAGCCGGGACCAGGGGCCGGGGAGCTGTTTTTT; CDR3: CVSSRQPGPGAGELFF
size: many; V: TRBV12-3/TRBV12-4; J: TRBJ2-1; D: NA; DNA: TGTGCCAGCAGTTTACACTCCTACAATGAGGAGTTCTTC; CDR3: CASSLHSYNEEFF
size: many; V: TRBV6-2/TRBV6-3; J: TRBJ2-7; D: NA; DNA: TGTGCCAGCAGTTACTCCCGCGGGCTCGCGGACACCGGCGCCTACGAGCAGTACTTC; CDR3: CASSYSRGLADTGAYEQYF
size: many; V: TRBV18; J: TRBJ1-5; D: NA; DNA: TGTGCCAGCTCACCTGGTGATGATCAGCCCCAGCATTTT; CDR3: CASSPGDDQPQHF
size: NA; V: TRBV29-1; J: TRBJ1-1; D: TRBD1; DNA: TGCAGCGCCCAGGGACAGGGATACACTGAAGCTTTCTTT; CDR3: CSAQGQGYTEAFF
size: many; V: TRBV5-1; J: TRBJ2-3; D: TRBD1; DNA: TGCGCCAGCAGCTTGGCCGGGACAGGCACAGATACGCAGTATTTT; CDR3: CASSLAGTGTDTQYF
size: many; V: TRBV20-1; J: TRBJ1-4; D: NA; DNA: TGCAGTGCTGGAACTTTAAGGCGGACTAATGAAAAACTGTTTTTT; CDR3: CSAGTLRRTNEKLFF
size: many; V: TRBV6-5; J: TRBJ1-6; D: NA; DNA: TGTGCCACCTCCAGGCTCCAAACCCCTAATTCACCCCTCCACTTT; CDR3: CATSRLQTPNSPLHF
size: many; V: TRBV10-3; J: TRBJ2-5; D: TRBD1; DNA: TGTGCCATCAGCGGCCCGGGACAGCAAGAGACCCAGTACTTC; CDR3: CAISGPGQQETQYF
size: many; V: TRBV6-6; J: TRBJ2-1; D: TRBD2; DNA: TGTGCCAGCAGTCGCGATAGCGGGACGATCGATGAGCAGTTCTTC; CDR3: CASSRDSGTIDEQFF
size: many; V: TRBV5-1; J: TRBJ1-1; D: NA; DNA: TGCGCCAGCAGCTTGGCCGGGGGAGGGGACACTGAAGCTTTCTTT; CDR3: CASSLAGGGDTEAFF
size: many; V: TRBV5-6; J: TRBJ2-1; D: NA; DNA: TGTGCCAGCAGCTTGGTGAGGGTTCCCTACAATGAGCAGTTCTTC; CDR3: CASSLVRVPYNEQFF
size: many; V: TRBV7-6; J: TRBJ1-6; D: NA; DNA: TGTGCCAGCAGCTTAGGGGTAGGACAAAATTCACCCCTCCACTTT; CDR3: CASSLGVGQNSPLHF
size: many; V: TRBV29-1; J: TRBJ2-6; D: NA; DNA: TGCAGCGTTGCTCCCTCTGGGGCCAACGTCCTGACTTTC; CDR3: CSVAPSGANVLTF
size: many; V: TRBV9; J: TRBJ2-1; D: TRBD2; DNA: TGTGCCAGCAGCGTAGATGCCCGCGCGGGAGACGATGAGCAGTTCTTC; CDR3: CASSVDARAGDDEQFF
size: few; V: TRBV7-2; J: TRBJ2-1; D: NA; DNA: NA; CDR3: CASSFYICSARSDTVEFF
size: many; V: TRBV18; J: TRBJ2-5; D: TRBD1; DNA: TGTGCCAGCTCGGGAGGGACAGGGCCTCAAGAGACCCAGTACTTC; CDR3: CASSGGTGPQETQYF
size: few; V: TRBV4-3; J: TRBJ2-3; D: TRBD1; DNA: TGCGCCAGCAGCCAAGGGCCCCAGGGGGACGCAGATACGCAGTATTTT; CDR3: CASSQGPQGDADTQYF
size: NA; V: TRBV4-3; J: TRBJ1-2; D: NA; DNA: TGCGCCAGCAGCCGGAGTGACGTCAGCTATGGCTACACCTTC; CDR3: CASSRSDVSYGYTF
size: NA; V: TRBV10-3; J: TRBJ2-5; D: TRBD2; DNA: TGTGCCATCAGTGAGCCCCTAGCGGGGAGCCAAGAGACCCAGTACTTC; CDR3: CAISEPLAGSQETQYF
size: NA; V: TRBV20-1; J: TRBJ2-1; D: TRBD1; DNA: TGCAGTGCCGGGACAGAATACTCCTACAATGAGCAGTTCTTC; CDR3: CSAGTEYSYNEQFF
size: many; V: TRBV9; J: TRBJ2-3; D: TRBD1; DNA: TGTGCCAGCAGCGTAGAGGGGACAGGTCGTCTGTATTTT; CDR3: CASSVEGTGRLYF
size: many; V: TRBV6-5; J: TRBJ1-4; D: NA; DNA: TGTGCCAGCAGTTATAGCTCAGGGAATGAAAAACTGTTTTTT; CDR3: CASSYSSGNEKLFF
size: medium-sized; V: TRBV28; J: TRBJ2-1; D: NA; DNA: TGTGCCAGCAGTTTGGATAGGGATGAGCAGTTCTTC; CDR3: CASSLDRDEQFF
size: NA; V: TRBV4-1; J: TRBJ2-7; D: NA; DNA: TGCACAAGCCCCCGGTGGGTGGGTTCGGGCGAGCAGTACTTC; CDR3: CTSPRWVGSGEQYF
size: NA; V: TRBV18; J: TRBJ1-1; D: TRBD1; DNA: TGTGCCAGCTCACTCAGGGGGGACAGAAACACTGAAGCTTTCTTT; CDR3: CASSLRGDRNTEAFF